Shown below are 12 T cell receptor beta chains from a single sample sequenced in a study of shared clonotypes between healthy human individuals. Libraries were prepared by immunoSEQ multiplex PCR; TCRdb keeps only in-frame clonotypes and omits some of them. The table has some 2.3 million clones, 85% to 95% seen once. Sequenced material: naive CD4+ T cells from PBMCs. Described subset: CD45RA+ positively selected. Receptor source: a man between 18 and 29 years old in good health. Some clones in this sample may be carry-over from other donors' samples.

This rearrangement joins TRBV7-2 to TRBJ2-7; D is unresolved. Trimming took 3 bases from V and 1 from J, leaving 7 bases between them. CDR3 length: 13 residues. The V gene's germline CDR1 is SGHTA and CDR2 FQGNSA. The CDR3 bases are TGTGCCAGCAGCTTCTGGGGTTCCTACGAGCAGTACTTC. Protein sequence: CASSFWGSYEQYF.

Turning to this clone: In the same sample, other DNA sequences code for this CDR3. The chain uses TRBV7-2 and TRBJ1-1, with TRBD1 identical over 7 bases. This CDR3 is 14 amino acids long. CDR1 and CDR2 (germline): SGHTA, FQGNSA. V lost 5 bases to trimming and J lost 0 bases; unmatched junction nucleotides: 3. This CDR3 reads CASSRQGMNTEAFF. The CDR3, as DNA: TGTGCCAGCAGCCGACAGGGCATGAACACTGAAGCTTTCTTT.

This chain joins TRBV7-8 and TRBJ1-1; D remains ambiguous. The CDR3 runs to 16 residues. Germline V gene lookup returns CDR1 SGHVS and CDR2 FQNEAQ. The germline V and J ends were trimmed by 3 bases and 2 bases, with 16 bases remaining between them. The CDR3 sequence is CASSFFRSSGNTEAFF. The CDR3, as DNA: TGTGCCAGCAGCTTCTTTAGGTCCTCCGGAAACACTGAAGCTTTCTTT.

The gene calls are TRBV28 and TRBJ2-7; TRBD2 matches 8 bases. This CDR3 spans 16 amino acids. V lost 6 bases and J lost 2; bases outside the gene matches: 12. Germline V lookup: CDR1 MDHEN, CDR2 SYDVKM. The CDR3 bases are TGTGCCAGCAGCGATAGCGGGATATCTAAGACCTACGAGCAGTACTTC. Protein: CASSDSGISKTYEQYF.

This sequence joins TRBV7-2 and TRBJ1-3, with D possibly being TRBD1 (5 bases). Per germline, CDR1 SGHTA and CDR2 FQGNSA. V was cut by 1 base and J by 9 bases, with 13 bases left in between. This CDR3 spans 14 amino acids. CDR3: CASSLVMVQGTIYF. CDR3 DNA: TGTGCCAGCAGCTTAGTAATGGTTCAGGGCACCATATATTTT. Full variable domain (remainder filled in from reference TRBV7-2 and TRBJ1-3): GAGVSQSPSNKVTEKGKDVELRCDPISGHTALYWYRQSLGQGLEFLIYFQGNSAPDKSGLPSDRFSAERTGGSVSTLTIQRTQQEDSAVYLCASSLVMVQGTIYFGEGSWLTVV.

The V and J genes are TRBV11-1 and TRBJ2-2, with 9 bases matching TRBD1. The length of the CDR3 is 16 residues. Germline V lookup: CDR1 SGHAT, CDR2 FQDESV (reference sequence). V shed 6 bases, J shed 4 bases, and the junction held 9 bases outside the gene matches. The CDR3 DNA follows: TGTGCCAGCAGTCAAGTTGGACAGGGGCCCACCGGGGAGCTGTTTTTT. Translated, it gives CASSQVGQGPTGELFF. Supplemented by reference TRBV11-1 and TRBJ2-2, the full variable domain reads EAEVAQSPRYKITEKSQAVAFWCDPISGHATLYWYRQILGQGPELLVQFQDESVVDDSQLPKDRFSAERLKGVDSTLKIQPAELGDSAMYLCASSQVGQGPTGELFFGEGSRLTVL.

Written as DNA, the CDR3 is TGTGCCAGCAGTCCCCAGGGGGGGTATTGGGGCTACACCTTC. It is translated as CASSPQGGYWGYTF. This chain uses TRBV2 with TRBJ1-2, with TRBD1 matching over 7 bases. J lost 8 bases, V lost 5 bases, and 11 bases had no gene match. The CDR3 sequence is 14 residues long. Per germline, CDR1 SNHLY and CDR2 FYNNEI.

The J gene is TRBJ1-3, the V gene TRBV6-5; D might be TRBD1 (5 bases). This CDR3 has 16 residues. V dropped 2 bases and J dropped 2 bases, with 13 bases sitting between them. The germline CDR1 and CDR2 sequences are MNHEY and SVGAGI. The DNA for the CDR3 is TGTGCCAGCAGTTACGGTGGGGGTCTGGCTGGAAACACCATATATTTT. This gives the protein CASSYGGGLAGNTIYF.

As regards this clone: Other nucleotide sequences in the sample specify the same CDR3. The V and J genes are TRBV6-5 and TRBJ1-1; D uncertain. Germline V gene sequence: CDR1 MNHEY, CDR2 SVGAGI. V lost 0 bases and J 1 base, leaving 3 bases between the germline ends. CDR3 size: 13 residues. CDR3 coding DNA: TGTGCCAGCAGTTACTCGAGGAACACTGAAGCTTTCTTT. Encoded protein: CASSYSRNTEAFF.

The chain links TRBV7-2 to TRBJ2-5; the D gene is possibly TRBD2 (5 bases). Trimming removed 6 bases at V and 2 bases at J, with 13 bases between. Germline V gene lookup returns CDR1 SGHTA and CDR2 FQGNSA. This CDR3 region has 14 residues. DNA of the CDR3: TGTGCCAGCAGTCGTAACCGGGGACAAGAGACCCAGTACTTC. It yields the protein CASSRNRGQETQYF.

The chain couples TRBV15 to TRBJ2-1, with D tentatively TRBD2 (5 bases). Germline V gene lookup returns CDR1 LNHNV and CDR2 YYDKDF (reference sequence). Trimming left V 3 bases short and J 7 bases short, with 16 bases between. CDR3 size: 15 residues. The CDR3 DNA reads TGTGCCACCAGCAGGGGAGAGGTGGGGTGGAATGAGCAGTTCTTC. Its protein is CATSRGEVGWNEQFF.

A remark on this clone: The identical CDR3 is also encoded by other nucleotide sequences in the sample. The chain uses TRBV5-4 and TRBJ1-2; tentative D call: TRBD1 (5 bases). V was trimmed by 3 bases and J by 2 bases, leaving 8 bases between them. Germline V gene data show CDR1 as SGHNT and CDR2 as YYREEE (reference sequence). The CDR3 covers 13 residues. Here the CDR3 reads CASSSRDNYGYTF. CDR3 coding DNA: TGTGCCAGCAGCTCCCGGGACAACTATGGCTACACCTTC.